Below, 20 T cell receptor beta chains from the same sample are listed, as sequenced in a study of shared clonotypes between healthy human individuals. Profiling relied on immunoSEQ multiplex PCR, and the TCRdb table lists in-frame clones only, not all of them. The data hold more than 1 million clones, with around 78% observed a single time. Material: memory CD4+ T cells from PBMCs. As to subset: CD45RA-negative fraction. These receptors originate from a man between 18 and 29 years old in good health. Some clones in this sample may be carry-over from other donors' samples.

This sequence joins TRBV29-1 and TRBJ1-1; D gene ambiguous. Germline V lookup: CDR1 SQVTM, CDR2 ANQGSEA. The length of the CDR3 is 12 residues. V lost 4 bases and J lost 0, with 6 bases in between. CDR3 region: CSVAQMNTEAFF. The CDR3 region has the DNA TGCAGCGTTGCTCAGATGAACACTGAAGCTTTCTTT.

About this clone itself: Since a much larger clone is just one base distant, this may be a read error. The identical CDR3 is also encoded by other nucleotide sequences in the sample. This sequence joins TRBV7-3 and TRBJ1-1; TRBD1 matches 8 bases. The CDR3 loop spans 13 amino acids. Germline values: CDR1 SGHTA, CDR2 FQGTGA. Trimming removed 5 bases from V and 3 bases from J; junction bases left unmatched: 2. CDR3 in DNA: TGTGCCAGCAGCCTACAGGGGGACACTGAAGCTTTCTTT. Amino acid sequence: CASSLQGDTEAFF.

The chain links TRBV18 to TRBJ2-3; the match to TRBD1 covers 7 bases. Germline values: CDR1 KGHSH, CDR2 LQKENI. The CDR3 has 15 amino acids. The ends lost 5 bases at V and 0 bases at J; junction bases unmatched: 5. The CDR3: CASSGRQGSTDTQYF. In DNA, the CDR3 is TGTGCCAGCTCAGGACGACAGGGCAGCACAGATACGCAGTATTTT.

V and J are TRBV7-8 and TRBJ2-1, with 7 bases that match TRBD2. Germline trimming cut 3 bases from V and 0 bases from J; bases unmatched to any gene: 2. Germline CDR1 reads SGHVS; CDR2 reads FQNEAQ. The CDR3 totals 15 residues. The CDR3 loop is CASSLRESSYNEQFF. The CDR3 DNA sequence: TGTGCCAGCAGCTTGCGGGAGTCCTCCTACAATGAGCAGTTCTTC. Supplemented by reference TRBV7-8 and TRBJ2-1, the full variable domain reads GAGVSQSPRYKVAKRGQDVALRCDPISGHVSLFWYQQALGQGPEFLTYFQNEAQLDKSGLPSDRFFAERPEGSVSTLKIQRTQQEDSAVYLCASSLRESSYNEQFFGPGTRLTVL.

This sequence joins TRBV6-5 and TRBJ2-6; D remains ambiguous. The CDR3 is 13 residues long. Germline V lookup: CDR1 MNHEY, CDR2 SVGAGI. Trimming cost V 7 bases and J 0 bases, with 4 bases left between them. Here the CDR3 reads CASTVSGANVLTF. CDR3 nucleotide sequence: TGTGCCAGCACCGTCTCTGGGGCCAACGTCCTGACTTTC.

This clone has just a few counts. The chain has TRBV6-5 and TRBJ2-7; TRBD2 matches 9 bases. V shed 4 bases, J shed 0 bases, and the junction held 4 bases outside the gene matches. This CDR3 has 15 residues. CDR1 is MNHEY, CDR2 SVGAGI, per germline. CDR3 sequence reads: CASSSSGGLSYEQYF. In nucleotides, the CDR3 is TGTGCCAGCAGTTCAAGCGGGGGGCTCTCCTACGAGCAGTACTTC.

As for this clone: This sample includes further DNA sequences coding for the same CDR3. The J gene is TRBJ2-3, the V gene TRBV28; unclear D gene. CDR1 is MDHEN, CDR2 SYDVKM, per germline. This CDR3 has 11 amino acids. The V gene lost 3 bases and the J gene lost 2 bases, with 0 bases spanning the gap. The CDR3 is CASSFTDTQYF. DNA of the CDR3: TGTGCCAGCAGTTTCACAGATACGCAGTATTTT.

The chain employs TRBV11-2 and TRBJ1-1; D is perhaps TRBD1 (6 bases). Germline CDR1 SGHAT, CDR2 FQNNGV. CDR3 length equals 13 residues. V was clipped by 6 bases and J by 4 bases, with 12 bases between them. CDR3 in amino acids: CASRADSGTEAFF. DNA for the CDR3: TGTGCCAGCAGAGCGGACAGCGGCACTGAAGCTTTCTTT.

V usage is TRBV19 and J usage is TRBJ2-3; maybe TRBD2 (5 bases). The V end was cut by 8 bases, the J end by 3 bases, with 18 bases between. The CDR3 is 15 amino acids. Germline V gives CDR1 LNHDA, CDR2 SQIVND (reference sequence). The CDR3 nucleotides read TGTGCCAGTTCCCGGACCTTTACGGGGACAGATACGCAGTATTTT. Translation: CASSRTFTGTDTQYF.

The CDR3 nucleotides read TGCGCCAGCAGCCAAGGAGTTCTAGCGGGAGTAGGGATAGACGAGCAGTACTTC. As protein: CASSQGVLAGVGIDEQYF. The chain carries TRBV4-1 and TRBJ2-7, with TRBD2 matching 10 bases. CDR1 and CDR2 (germline): MGHRA, YSYEKL. The CDR3 length is 18 residues. The ends lost 1 base at V and 5 bases at J; junction bases unmatched: 14.

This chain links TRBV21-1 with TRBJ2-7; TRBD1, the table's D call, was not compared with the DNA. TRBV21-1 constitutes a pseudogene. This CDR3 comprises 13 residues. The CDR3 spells CASSGRSSYEQYF. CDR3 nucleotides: TGTGCCAGCAGCGGGCGCTCTTCCTACGAGCAGTACTTC.

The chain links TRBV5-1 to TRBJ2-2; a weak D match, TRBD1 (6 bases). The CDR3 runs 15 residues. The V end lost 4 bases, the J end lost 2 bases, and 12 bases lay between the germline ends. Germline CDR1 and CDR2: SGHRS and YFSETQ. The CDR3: CASSGGQLNTGELFF. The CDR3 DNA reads TGCGCCAGCAGCGGCGGACAGTTAAACACCGGGGAGCTGTTTTTT.

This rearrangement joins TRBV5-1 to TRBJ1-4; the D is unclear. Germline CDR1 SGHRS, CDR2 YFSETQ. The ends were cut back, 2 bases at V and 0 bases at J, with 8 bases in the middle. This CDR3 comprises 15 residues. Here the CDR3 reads CASSFHSATNEKLFF. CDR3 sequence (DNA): TGCGCCAGCAGCTTTCACTCCGCAACTAATGAAAAACTGTTTTTT. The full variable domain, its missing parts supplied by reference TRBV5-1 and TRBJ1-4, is KAGVTQTPRYLIKTRGQQVTLSCSPISGHRSVSWYQQTPGQGLQFLFEYFSETQRNKGNFPGRFSGRQFSNSRSEMNVSTLELGDSALYLCASSFHSATNEKLFFGSGTQLSVL.

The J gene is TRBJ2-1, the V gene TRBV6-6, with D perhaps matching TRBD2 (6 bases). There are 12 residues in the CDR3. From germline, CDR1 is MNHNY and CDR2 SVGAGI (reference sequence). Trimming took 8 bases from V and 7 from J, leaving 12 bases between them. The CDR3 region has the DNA TGTGCCAGCGGGGCAGGGAGGAATGAGCAGTTCTTC. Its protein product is CASGAGRNEQFF.

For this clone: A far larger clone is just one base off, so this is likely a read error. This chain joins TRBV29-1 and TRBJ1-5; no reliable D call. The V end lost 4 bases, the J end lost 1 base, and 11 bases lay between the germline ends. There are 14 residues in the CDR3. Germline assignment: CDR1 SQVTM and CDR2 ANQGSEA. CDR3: CSVVVGWSNQPQHF. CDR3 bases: TGCAGCGTTGTCGTGGGTTGGAGCAATCAGCCCCAGCATTTT. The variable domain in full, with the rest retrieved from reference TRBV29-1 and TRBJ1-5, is SAVISQKPSRDICQRGTSLTIQCQVDSQVTMMFWYRQQPGQSLTLIATANQGSEATYESGFVIDKFPISRPNLTFSTLTVSNMSPEDSSIYLCSVVVGWSNQPQHFGDGTRLSIL.

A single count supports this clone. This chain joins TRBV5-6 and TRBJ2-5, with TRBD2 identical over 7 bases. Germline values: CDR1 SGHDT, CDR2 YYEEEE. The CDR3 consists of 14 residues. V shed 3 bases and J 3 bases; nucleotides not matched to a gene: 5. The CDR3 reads CASSSLGGEETQYF. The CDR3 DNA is TGTGCCAGCAGCTCCCTGGGGGGGGAAGAGACCCAGTACTTC.

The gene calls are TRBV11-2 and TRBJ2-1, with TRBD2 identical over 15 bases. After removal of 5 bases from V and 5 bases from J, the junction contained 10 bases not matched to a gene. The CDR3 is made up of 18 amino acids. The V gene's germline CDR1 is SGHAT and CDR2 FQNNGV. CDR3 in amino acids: CASSRTGTSGRSNNEQFF. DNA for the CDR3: TGTGCCAGCAGCCGGACCGGGACTAGCGGGAGGTCGAACAATGAGCAGTTCTTC.

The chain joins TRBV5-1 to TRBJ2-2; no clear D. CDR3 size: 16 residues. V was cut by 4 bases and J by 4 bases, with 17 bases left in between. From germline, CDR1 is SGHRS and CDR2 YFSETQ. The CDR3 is CASSQGSRQPTGELFF. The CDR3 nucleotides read TGCGCCAGCAGCCAAGGTTCACGGCAGCCCACCGGGGAGCTGTTTTTT.

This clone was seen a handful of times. The CDR3 is CASSQARGSAFF. The CDR3, as DNA: TGTGCCAGCAGCCAAGCCCGGGGGTCCGCTTTCTTT. The rearrangement joins TRBV4-2 to TRBJ1-1; tentative D call: TRBD1 (5 bases). The V gene's germline CDR1 is LGHNA and CDR2 YNFKEQ. The CDR3 extends over 12 amino acids. V lost 1 base to trimming and J lost 11 bases, with 11 bases between them.

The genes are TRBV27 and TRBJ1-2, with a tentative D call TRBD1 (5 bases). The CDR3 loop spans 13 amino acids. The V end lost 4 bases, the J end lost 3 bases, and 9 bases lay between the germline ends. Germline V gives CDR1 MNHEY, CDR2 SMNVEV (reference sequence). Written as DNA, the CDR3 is TGTGCCAGCAGTTCCATAGGGGACTATGGCTACACCTTC. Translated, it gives CASSSIGDYGYTF.